Presented here are 26 T cell receptor beta chains from one specimen sequenced in a study of T cell changes during pregnancy in multiple sclerosis. Generated by immunoSEQ multiplex PCR, the TCRdb table keeps only in-frame clones and is missing some. The repertoire includes 50,000 or so clones, approximately 92% of them detected once, and roughly 0.36% sits in the top ten. Here the sequenced sample was CD4+ T cells from peripheral blood mononuclear cells, taken before pregnancy. These TCRs come from a female donor with multiple sclerosis, enrolled in a pregnancy study.

V is TRBV27 and J is TRBJ2-6; the D gene is possibly TRBD1 (6 bases). Germline CDR1 MNHEY, CDR2 SMNVEV (reference sequence). V lost 6 bases to trimming and J lost 3 bases, with 18 bases between them. The CDR3 is 17 residues long. The chain's CDR3 is CASRNRTGNLGANVLTF. CDR3 nucleotides: TGTGCCAGCAGGAATAGAACAGGGAATCTTGGGGCCAACGTCCTGACTTTC.

This clone showed up just once. The chain has TRBV9 and TRBJ1-3; the D is unclear. The CDR3 extends over 17 amino acids. CDR1 is SGDLS and CDR2 is YYNGEE in the germline V gene. The V and J ends lost 0 bases and 0 bases respectively, with 13 bases between them. For the CDR3, the DNA is TGTGCCAGCAGCGTAGAGGAATGGGCAGACTCTGGAAACACCATATATTTT. Translated: CASSVEEWADSGNTIYF. Full variable domain (outside the CDR3, taken from reference TRBV9 and TRBJ1-3): DSGVTQTPKHLITATGQRVTLRCSPRSGDLSVYWYQQSLDQGLQFLIQYYNGEERAKGNILERFSAQQFPDLHSELNLSSLELGDSALYFCASSVEEWADSGNTIYFGEGSWLTVV.

This clone has just one count. V is TRBV4-2 and J is TRBJ2-1; no definite D call. Between the trimmed V and J ends, which lost 2 bases and 7 bases, there was a span of 12 bases. The CDR3 runs to 14 residues. Germline CDR1 and CDR2: LGHNA and YNFKEQ. CDR3 DNA sequence: TGTGCCAGCAGCCAATCGACTCGGCTAAATGAGCAGTTCTTC. Translation gives CASSQSTRLNEQFF.

The gene calls are TRBV7-9 and TRBJ2-7; 10 bases fit TRBD2. The CDR3 is 15 residues long. Trimming at V came to 5 bases and at J to 4 bases, leaving 8 bases not matched to a gene. From germline, CDR1 is SEHNR and CDR2 FQNEAQ (reference sequence). The CDR3 reads CASSLRTSGGYEQYF. CDR3 nucleotides: TGTGCCAGCAGCCTCAGGACTAGCGGTGGGTACGAGCAGTACTTC.

The chain employs TRBV7-8 and TRBJ2-1; maybe TRBD2 (6 bases). The CDR3 length is 11 residues. Germline CDR1 reads SGHVS; CDR2 reads FQNEAQ. The V and J ends lost 5 bases and 9 bases respectively, with 8 bases between them. The CDR3 coding sequence is TGTGCCAGCAGCCCTAGCGCTGAGCAGTTCTTC. Residues: CASSPSAEQFF.

The V call is TRBV5-1, the J call TRBJ1-1; D not certain. V lost 0 bases to trimming and J lost 2 bases, with 8 bases between them. The germline CDR1 and CDR2 sequences are SGHRS and YFSETQ. CDR3 length: 14 amino acids. The CDR3 here is CASSLVAGNTEAFF. For the CDR3, the DNA is TGCGCCAGCAGCTTGGTGGCAGGCAACACTGAAGCTTTCTTT.

The rearrangement uses TRBV2 and TRBJ2-2; 13 bases fit TRBD2. Germline loops: CDR1 SNHLY, CDR2 FYNNEI. The CDR3 has 16 residues. V lost 4 bases, J lost 6 bases, and 5 bases stayed unmatched. The CDR3 loop reads CASSAPGLAGSGELFF. The CDR3 bases are TGTGCCAGCAGTGCTCCGGGACTAGCGGGATCCGGGGAGCTGTTTTTT.

The chain is built from TRBV5-1 and TRBJ2-1, with a tentative D call TRBD2 (6 bases). CDR1 is SGHRS, CDR2 YFSETQ, per germline. The V end lost 3 bases, the J end lost 0 bases, and 16 bases lay between the germline ends. This CDR3 has 17 amino acids. The CDR3 DNA is TGCGCCAGCAGCTGGATAGGAGGGCGGGTCTCCTACAATGAGCAGTTCTTC. Protein product: CASSWIGGRVSYNEQFF.

The chain joins TRBV11-2 to TRBJ2-1, with TRBD1 matching 8 bases. CDR1 is SGHAT and CDR2 is FQNNGV in the germline V gene. The CDR3 contains 15 residues. J gave up 5 bases and V 4 bases, and 7 bases lay outside the gene matches. This chain's CDR3 is CASSSIRGLHNEQFF. The CDR3 DNA reads as TGTGCCAGCAGCTCTATCAGGGGGCTCCACAATGAGCAGTTCTTC.

This clone was detected once. The chain links TRBV29-1 to TRBJ1-2; 7 bases map to TRBD1. The CDR3 length is 13 residues. V dropped 6 bases and J dropped 3; count of bases not matched to a gene: 7. The germline V gene has CDR1 SQVTM and CDR2 ANQGSEA. The CDR3 loop reads CSVNAGQHYGYTF. CDR3 DNA sequence: TGCAGCGTGAACGCGGGACAGCACTATGGCTACACCTTC. The entire variable domain, with the rest obtained from reference TRBV29-1 and TRBJ1-2, is as follows: SAVISQKPSRDICQRGTSLTIQCQVDSQVTMMFWYRQQPGQSLTLIATANQGSEATYESGFVIDKFPISRPNLTFSTLTVSNMSPEDSSIYLCSVNAGQHYGYTFGSGTRLTVV.

This rearrangement joins TRBV5-1 to TRBJ2-7; D possibly corresponds to TRBD2 (6 bases). Between the trimmed V and J ends, which lost 3 bases and 5 bases, there was a span of 18 bases. Germline V gives CDR1 SGHRS, CDR2 YFSETQ. The CDR3 contains 15 residues. The CDR3: CASSSLGGLGNEQYF. CDR3 in DNA: TGCGCCAGCAGCTCCCTGGGGGGTTTGGGAAACGAGCAGTACTTC.

V usage is TRBV4-3 and J usage is TRBJ1-5; TRBD1 is a possible D gene (5 bases). The CDR3 loop spans 14 amino acids. Germline CDR1 is LGHNA and CDR2 is YSLEER. The ends were cut back, 3 bases at V and 5 bases at J, with 11 bases in the middle. The CDR3 loop is CASSHSRDDQPQHF. The CDR3 nucleotides are TGCGCCAGCAGCCACTCCAGGGATGATCAGCCCCAGCATTTT.

The chain employs TRBV4-2 and TRBJ1-2; 8 nucleotides match TRBD1. CDR1 is LGHNA and CDR2 is YNFKEQ in the germline V gene. This CDR3 is built from 14 residues. The J segment lost 5 bases and the V segment lost 0 bases, leaving 2 bases of the junction unmatched. CDR3 DNA: TGTGCCAGCAGCCAAGATTGGACAGGGTATGGCTACACCTTC. It yields the protein CASSQDWTGYGYTF.

This chain links TRBV6-1 with TRBJ1-1; TRBD1 might be the D (6 bases). Germline CDR1 MNHNS, CDR2 SASEGT. Trimming removed 8 bases at V and 3 bases at J, with 16 bases between. CDR3 size: 14 residues. The CDR3 sequence: CASFGRGGYTEAFF. The CDR3 coding sequence is TGTGCCAGCTTCGGCAGGGGCGGATACACTGAAGCTTTCTTT.

The chain employs TRBV6-1 and TRBJ2-7, with D tentatively TRBD1 (6 bases). CDR1 and CDR2 (germline): MNHNS, SASEGT. The length of the CDR3 is 15 residues. The germline V and J ends were trimmed by 6 bases and 3 bases, with 18 bases remaining between them. As DNA, the CDR3 is TGTGCCAGCAGACGGGACAACCGCCACCACTACGAGCAGTACTTC. This sequence encodes CASRRDNRHHYEQYF.

The J gene is TRBJ2-7, the V gene TRBV5-1; D may be TRBD2 (5 bases). The germline V and J ends were trimmed by 3 bases and 2 bases, with 15 bases remaining between them. The length of the CDR3 is 15 residues. CDR1 is SGHRS, CDR2 YFSETQ, per germline. CDR3 sequence: CASSSHVVGAYEQYF. CDR3 nucleotides: TGCGCCAGCAGCTCTCACGTGGTCGGGGCCTACGAGCAGTACTTC.

The genes are TRBV9 and TRBJ2-2, with 11 bases identical to TRBD2. The germline V gene encodes CDR1 SGDLS and CDR2 YYNGEE. The CDR3 is 16 amino acids. The V segment lost 4 bases and the J segment 2 bases; nucleotides outside the gene matches: 4. CDR3 loop: CASSKTSGSNTGELFF. In nucleotides, the CDR3 is TGTGCCAGCAGCAAAACTAGCGGGAGTAACACCGGGGAGCTGTTTTTT.

V and J are TRBV7-8 and TRBJ1-5, with 7 bases that match TRBD1. The junction had 10 bases not matched to a gene; V was cut back by 0 bases and J by 5 bases. The CDR3 covers 17 residues. Germline assignment: CDR1 SGHVS and CDR2 FQNEAQ. The CDR3 reads CASSLARLRDSDQPQHF. The CDR3, as DNA: TGTGCCAGCAGCTTAGCGCGTTTAAGGGACAGCGATCAGCCCCAGCATTTT.

V is TRBV4-1 and J is TRBJ1-4, with a possible D match to TRBD1 (6 bases). The CDR3 length is 15 residues. Per the germline V gene, CDR1 is MGHRA and CDR2 is YSYEKL. V gave up 6 bases and J gave up 7 bases, with 18 bases separating them. The CDR3 loop is CASRIEGVRGEKLFF. DNA of the CDR3: TGCGCCAGCAGAATTGAGGGGGTACGGGGTGAAAAACTGTTTTTT.

The chain is built from TRBV6-1 and TRBJ2-7; tentative D call: TRBD2 (6 bases). Deletions cut 3 bases from V and 2 bases from J, with 8 bases between. The CDR3 has 13 residues. CDR1 is MNHNS, CDR2 SASEGT, per germline. CDR3 in amino acids: CASSEWGAYEQYF. In DNA, the CDR3 is TGTGCCAGCAGTGAGTGGGGGGCCTACGAGCAGTACTTC.

This sequence joins TRBV6-1 and TRBJ1-2, with TRBD1 as a possible D gene (5 bases). Germline loops: CDR1 MNHNS, CDR2 SASEGT. The CDR3 loop spans 15 amino acids. Trimming took 3 bases from V and 0 from J, leaving 11 bases between them. The DNA for the CDR3 is TGTGCCAGCAGTGAGCAAGGGGTTTCTAACTATGGCTACACCTTC. Encoded protein: CASSEQGVSNYGYTF.

The V gene is TRBV20-1, the J gene TRBJ2-5; D gene uncertain. Germline loops: CDR1 DFQATT, CDR2 SNEGSKA (reference sequence). The CDR3 has 11 residues. Between the trimmed V and J ends, which lost 3 bases and 3 bases, there was a span of 5 bases. The CDR3 sequence: CSASEKETQYF. Here the CDR3 DNA reads TGCAGTGCTAGCGAGAAAGAGACCCAGTACTTC.

The rearrangement joins TRBV28 to TRBJ2-7, with 8 bases that match TRBD2. The CDR3 sequence is 12 residues long. Germline V gene sequence: CDR1 MDHEN, CDR2 SYDVKM. V trimming: 5 bases; J trimming: 4 bases; junction bases outside the gene matches: 1. The DNA for the CDR3 is TGTGCCAGCAGTCAGCGGGGGTACGAGCAGTACTTC. Its translation is CASSQRGYEQYF. The variable domain in full, with the rest retrieved from reference TRBV28 and TRBJ2-7, is DVKVTQSSRYLVKRTGEKVFLECVQDMDHENMFWYRQDPGLGLRLIYFSYDVKMKEKGDIPEGYSVSREKKERFSLILESASTNQTSMYLCASSQRGYEQYFGPGTRLTVT.

This chain joins TRBV5-1 and TRBJ2-2; D might be TRBD2 (5 bases). Germline loops: CDR1 SGHRS, CDR2 YFSETQ. V lost 5 bases and J lost 6, with 20 bases in between. This CDR3 has 16 amino acids. This CDR3 is CASRPPGFLSSGELFF. CDR3 DNA: TGCGCCAGCAGGCCGCCGGGATTCCTTTCGTCCGGGGAGCTGTTTTTT. Supplemented by reference TRBV5-1 and TRBJ2-2, the full variable domain reads KAGVTQTPRYLIKTRGQQVTLSCSPISGHRSVSWYQQTPGQGLQFLFEYFSETQRNKGNFPGRFSGRQFSNSRSEMNVSTLELGDSALYLCASRPPGFLSSGELFFGEGSRLTVL.

This clone was observed once. The J gene is TRBJ2-1, the V gene TRBV11-2; a weak D match, TRBD1 (6 bases). Trimming left V 1 base short and J 5 bases short, with 12 bases between. The germline gives CDR1 SGHAT, CDR2 FQNNGV. The CDR3 length is 15 residues. The DNA of the CDR3 is TGTGCCAGCAGCTTAGGTCTGGGGGCCAACAATGAGCAGTTCTTC. It translates to CASSLGLGANNEQFF.

The chain is built from TRBV2 and TRBJ2-4; TRBD2 might be the D (6 bases). The CDR3 has 16 amino acids. Germline values: CDR1 SNHLY, CDR2 FYNNEI. V was trimmed by 3 bases and J by 3 bases, leaving 15 bases between them. CDR3 nucleotides: TGTGCCAGCAGTGACCGGGACTTAGAAGGCAAAAACATTCAGTACTTC. Translated, it gives CASSDRDLEGKNIQYF.